This T cell receptor (beta chain) was documented in a study of blood T cell repertoires in COVID-19. On the study more broadly: Samples representing acute and convalescent COVID-19 were sourced from the United States, Italy and Spain. T cells, B-cell-depleted T cells, or PBMCs provided the cDNA or gDNA that served as material.

In the original processing: Scientists estimated how many nucleated cells there were by amplifying reference gene primers. Sequenced by immunoSEQ multiplex PCR; TCRdb stores in-frame clones only, minus some. V and J calls and clone size come straight from that table; D and trimming were deduced from the DNA. Of approximately 190,000 clones in the sample, about nine tenths were seen once. This CDR3 is built from 14 residues. CDR1 and CDR2 (germline): MNHEY, SMNVEV (reference sequence). Trimming removed 8 bases from V and 8 bases from J; junction bases left unmatched: 12. A single count supports this clone.

The origin of this receptor is a man between 65 and 80 years old with active or convalescent COVID-19. The specimen sequenced was peripheral blood. J is TRBJ2-1 and V is TRBV27; 7 bases are shared with TRBD1. The CDR3: CASRLDRVLDEQFF. The DNA for the CDR3 is TGTGCCAGCCGTCTCGACAGGGTTCTCGATGAGCAGTTCTTC.